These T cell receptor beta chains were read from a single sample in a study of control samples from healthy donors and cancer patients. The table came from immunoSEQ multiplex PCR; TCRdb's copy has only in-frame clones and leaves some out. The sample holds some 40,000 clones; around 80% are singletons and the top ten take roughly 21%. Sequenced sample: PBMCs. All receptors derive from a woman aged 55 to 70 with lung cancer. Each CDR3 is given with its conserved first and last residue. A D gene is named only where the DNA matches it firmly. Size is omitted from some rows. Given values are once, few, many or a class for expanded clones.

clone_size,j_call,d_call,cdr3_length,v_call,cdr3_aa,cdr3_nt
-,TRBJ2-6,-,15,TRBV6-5,CASSGPFPGANVLTF,TGTGCCAGCAGCGGCCCTTTTCCCGGGGCCAACGTCCTGACTTTC
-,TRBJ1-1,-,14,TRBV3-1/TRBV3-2,CASSQDFGGTEAFF,TGTGCCAGCAGCCAAGATTTCGGGGGCACTGAAGCTTTCTTT
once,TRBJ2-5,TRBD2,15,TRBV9,CASSVDSGGPETQYF,TGTGCCAGCAGCGTAGATAGCGGGGGGCCGGAGACCCAGTACTTC
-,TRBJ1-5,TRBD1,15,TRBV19,CASSILDRVNQPQHF,TGTGCCAGTAGTATCCTGGACAGGGTGAATCAGCCCCAGCATTTT
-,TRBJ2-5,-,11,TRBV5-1,CASSFQETQYF,TGCGCCAGCAGCTTCCAAGAGACCCAGTACTTC
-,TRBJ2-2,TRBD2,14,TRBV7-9,CADTGGAYTGELFF,TGTGCCGACACCGGGGGGGCATACACCGGGGAGCTGTTTTTT
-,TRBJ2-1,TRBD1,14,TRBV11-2,CASSLLTGHNEQFF,TGTGCCAGCAGCCTATTGACAGGGCACAATGAGCAGTTCTTC
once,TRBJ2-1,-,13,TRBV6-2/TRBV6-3,CASSYNPGNEQFF,TGTGCCAGCAGTTACAATCCAGGGAATGAGCAGTTCTTC
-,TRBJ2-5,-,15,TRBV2,CASKLLVAHQETQYF,TGTGCCAGCAAGTTGCTTGTAGCGCACCAAGAGACCCAGTACTTC
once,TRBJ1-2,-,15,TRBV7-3,CASSPGPGADYGYTF,TGTGCCAGCAGCCCCGGGCCGGGGGCGGACTATGGCTACACCTTC
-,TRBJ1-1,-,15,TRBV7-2,CASSLYGLGSTEAFF,TGTGCCAGCAGCTTATACGGACTCGGTTCCACTGAAGCTTTCTTT
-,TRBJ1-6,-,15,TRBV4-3,CASSQDENTAEPLHF,TGCGCCAGCAGCCAAGATGAAAACACCGCCGAGCCCCTCCACTTT
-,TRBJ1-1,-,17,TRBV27,CASSWSPIRGQNTEAFF,TGTGCCAGCAGTTGGTCCCCCATCCGGGGACAGAACACTGAAGCTTTCTTT
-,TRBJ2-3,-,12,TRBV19,CASSIARDTQYF,TGTGCCAGTAGTATCGCTAGAGATACGCAGTATTTT
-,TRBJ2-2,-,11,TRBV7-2,CASSSRGELFF,TGTGCCAGCAGCTCCCGAGGGGAGCTGTTTTTT
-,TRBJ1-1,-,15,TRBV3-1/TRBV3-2,CASSPYGGMNTEAFF,TGTGCCAGCAGCCCCTACGGCGGGATGAACACTGAAGCTTTCTTT
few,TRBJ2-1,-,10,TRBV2,CASSTREQFF,TGTGCCAGCAGTACCAGGGAGCAGTTCTTC
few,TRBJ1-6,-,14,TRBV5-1,CASSLDWSNSPLHF,TGCGCCAGCAGCTTGGACTGGTCAAATTCACCCCTCCACTTT
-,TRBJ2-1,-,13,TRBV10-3,CAISESSGYEQFF,TGTGCCATCAGTGAGTCTTCCGGCTATGAGCAGTTCTTC
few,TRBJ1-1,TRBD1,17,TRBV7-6,CASSLLLGTGFGTEAFF,TGTGCCAGCAGCTTACTTTTGGGGACAGGGTTTGGCACTGAAGCTTTCTTT
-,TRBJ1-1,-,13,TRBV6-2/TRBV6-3,CASSPGPDTEAFF,TGTGCCAGCAGTCCGGGACCTGACACTGAAGCTTTCTTT
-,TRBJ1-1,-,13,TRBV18,CASSPRVNTEAFF,TGTGCCAGCTCACCACGGGTGAACACTGAAGCTTTCTTT
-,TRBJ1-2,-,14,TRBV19,CASSINPGPYGYTF,TGTGCCAGTAGTATAAATCCAGGGCCCTATGGCTACACCTTC
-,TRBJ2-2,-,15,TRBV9,CASSVSLEDTGELFF,TGTGCCAGCAGCGTAAGTCTCGAGGACACCGGGGAGCTGTTTTTT
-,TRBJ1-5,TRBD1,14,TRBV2,CATRQGHSNQPQHF,TGTGCCACCCGACAGGGGCATAGCAATCAGCCCCAGCATTTT
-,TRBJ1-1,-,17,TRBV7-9,CASSPSLQGAMNTEAFF,TGTGCCAGCAGCCCCTCACTCCAGGGCGCCATGAACACTGAAGCTTTCTTT
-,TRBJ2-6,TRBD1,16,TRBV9,CASSPEGASGANVLTF,TGTGCCAGCAGTCCAGAGGGGGCCTCTGGGGCCAACGTCCTGACTTTC
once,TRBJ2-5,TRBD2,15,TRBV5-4,CASSSSYLREWTQYF,TGTGCCAGCAGCTCATCGTATTTGCGGGAGTGGACCCAGTACTTC
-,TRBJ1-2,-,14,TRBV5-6,CASSLYSANYGYTF,TGTGCCAGCAGCTTGTATTCAGCTAACTATGGCTACACCTTC
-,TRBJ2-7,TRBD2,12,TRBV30,CAWTSGLYEQYF,TGTGCGTGGACTAGCGGGCTGTACGAGCAGTACTTC
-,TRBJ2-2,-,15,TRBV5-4,CASSLRQGEAGELFF,TGTGCCAGCAGCTTGAGGCAGGGAGAGGCCGGGGAGCTGTTTTTT